These 10 T cell receptor beta chains originate from one sample sequenced in a study of blood T cell repertoires in COVID-19. TCRdb's table, derived via immunoSEQ multiplex PCR, lists solely in-frame clones and lacks some. This sample has hundreds of thousands of clones, with around 86% found just once. Sequencing used peripheral blood. The receptor set was obtained from a woman between 35 and 50 years old who had recovered from COVID-19.

This rearrangement joins TRBV11-2 to TRBJ2-5; 11 bases agree with TRBD2. CDR1 and CDR2 (germline): SGHAT, FQNNGV. The CDR3 runs 16 residues. Trimming cost V 5 bases and J 2 bases; bases outside gene matches: 7. CDR3 amino acids: CASSARLAGWQETQYF. CDR3 DNA sequence: TGTGCCAGCAGCGCCCGACTAGCGGGGTGGCAAGAGACCCAGTACTTC.

The genes are TRBV30 and TRBJ1-5, with unresolved D. V dropped 3 bases and J dropped 5 bases, with 17 bases sitting between them. Per the germline V gene, CDR1 is GTSNPN and CDR2 is SVGIG (reference sequence). This CDR3 comprises 15 residues. CDR3 in DNA: TGTGCCTGGAGCGCGGGCCAACTATCCGATCAGCCCCAGCATTTT. This sequence encodes CAWSAGQLSDQPQHF.

The V and J genes are TRBV9 and TRBJ2-7; possibly TRBD2 for D (5 bases). The CDR3 spans 14 residues. Germline CDR1 SGDLS, CDR2 YYNGEE. Trimming took off 3 bases at V and 3 bases at J, with 13 bases between the two ends. The CDR3 DNA reads as TGTGCCAGCAGCGCCTACGGGGAAAGCTACGAGCAGTACTTC. Translated, it gives CASSAYGESYEQYF.

The rearrangement uses TRBV7-3 and TRBJ1-3; 8 nucleotides align to TRBD1. The length of the CDR3 is 15 residues. Trimming removed 4 bases from V and 0 bases from J; junction bases left unmatched: 2. Germline CDR1 and CDR2: SGHTA and FQGTGA. Here the CDR3 DNA reads TGTGCCAGCAGCTCAGGGGGCGGCTCTGGAAACACCATATATTTT. Its protein product is CASSSGGGSGNTIYF.

The rearrangement uses TRBV23-1 and TRBJ2-1; TRBD1 is a possible D gene (5 bases). TRBV23-1 is labeled an ORF, and its function is uncertain. The V gene lost 4 bases and the J gene lost 11 bases, with 18 bases spanning the gap. The CDR3 totals 14 residues. The CDR3 loop is CASSRPNNDRKQFF. Here the CDR3 DNA reads TGCGCCAGCAGTCGCCCGAACAACGACAGAAAGCAGTTCTTC.

The chain recombines TRBV4-1 with TRBJ1-5; D unclear. The length of the CDR3 is 15 residues. CDR1 MGHRA and CDR2 YSYEKL come from the germline V gene. V gave up 0 bases and J gave up 4 bases, with 10 bases separating them. CDR3 region: CASSQDGEINQPQHF. The CDR3 DNA follows: TGCGCCAGCAGCCAAGATGGAGAGATTAATCAGCCCCAGCATTTT.

The chain uses TRBV27 and TRBJ1-1; 8 nucleotides agree with TRBD1. Germline CDR1 and CDR2: MNHEY and SMNVEV (reference sequence). The CDR3 is made up of 17 amino acids. V shed 5 bases, J shed 0 bases, and the junction held 11 bases outside the gene matches. The CDR3 sequence: CASSIRTGLGMNTEAFF. As DNA, the CDR3 is TGTGCCAGCAGTATCAGGACAGGGTTGGGGATGAACACTGAAGCTTTCTTT.

J is TRBJ2-5 and V is TRBV7-2; D not certain. CDR3 length: 10 residues. From germline, CDR1 is SGHTA and CDR2 FQGNSA. Between the trimmed V and J ends, which lost 3 bases and 7 bases, there was a span of 3 bases. CDR3 amino acids: CASSLATQYF. The CDR3 region has the DNA TGTGCCAGCAGCTTGGCGACCCAGTACTTC.

The J gene is TRBJ2-5, the V gene TRBV24-1; D not resolved. Germline-derived CDR1 and CDR2 are KGHDR and SFDVKD. The germline V and J ends were trimmed by 3 bases and 5 bases, with 9 bases remaining between them. The CDR3 has 13 residues. Here the CDR3 DNA reads TGTGCCACCAGTGATCCCCCGAGGGAGACCCAGTACTTC. Its protein is CATSDPPRETQYF.

A few counts support this clone. The gene calls are TRBV27 and TRBJ1-5; no reliable D call. Germline loops: CDR1 MNHEY, CDR2 SMNVEV (reference sequence). The CDR3 runs 13 residues. With 4 bases removed from V and 2 bases from J, the gap between germline ends came to 6 bases. This CDR3 reads CASSWRGNQPQHF. Here the CDR3 DNA reads TGTGCCAGCAGTTGGAGAGGCAATCAGCCCCAGCATTTT.